Each of the 13 T cell receptor beta chains below was sequenced from the same sample in a study of spatial heterogeneity in lung cancer. MiXCR, applied by TCRdb to the 5' RACE reads, yields one record per CDR3 protein. The data show 7,000 to 8,000 distinct CDR3 sequences, 6% to 7% seen once. Time point reported: sample taken at primary tumor resection. This specimen was PBMCs, taken at surgery. Source of these receptors: a male donor with early-stage non-small cell lung cancer.

This clonotype was seen a handful of times. CDR3 DNA sequence: TGTGCCAGTGAAGACAGGAGCCATGAAAAACTGTTTTTT. Its translation is CASEDRSHEKLFF. The chain combines TRBV19 with TRBJ1-4; D might be TRBD1 (6 bases). CDR1 is LNHDA, CDR2 SQIVND, per germline (reference sequence). The CDR3 is 13 amino acids. The V gene lost 8 bases and the J gene lost 6 bases, with 13 bases spanning the gap.

This rearrangement joins TRBV28 to TRBJ1-1, with D possibly being TRBD1 (5 bases). The germline V and J ends were trimmed by 6 bases and 1 base, with 9 bases remaining between them. The CDR3 has 13 residues. Germline CDR1 MDHEN, CDR2 SYDVKM. CDR3 loop: CASSIGQNTEAFF. The CDR3 nucleotides are TGTGCCAGCAGCATTGGACAGAACACTGAAGCTTTCTTT. Complete variable domain (other parts from reference TRBV28 and TRBJ1-1): DVKVTQSSRYLVKRTGEKVFLECVQDMDHENMFWYRQDPGLGLRLIYFSYDVKMKEKGDIPEGYSVSREKKERFSLILESASTNQTSMYLCASSIGQNTEAFFGQGTRLTVV.

Note on this clonotype: Germline and junction disagree at one end, which may indicate a read error. This rearrangement joins TRBV28 to TRBJ2-3; 9 bases match TRBD2. Germline V gives CDR1 MDHEN, CDR2 SYDVKM. The CDR3 consists of 12 residues. CDR3 DNA: TGTGCCAGCAGGGGTCTAGCGGGACTTAGAGATTTT. This translates into CASRGLAGLRDF.

This clonotype is a singleton in its sample. A much bigger clone sits one base away, suggesting this may be a read error. The CDR3 ends on some other residue instead of the conserved phenylalanine or tryptophan, so this is likely a read error. This sequence joins TRBV7-2 and TRBJ2-3; D might be TRBD2 (6 bases). Trimming shortened V by 3 bases and J by 3 bases, and 10 bases separated the two germline ends. Germline loops: CDR1 SGHTA, CDR2 FQGNSA. This CDR3 is built from 14 residues. CDR3 sequence reads: CASSFALATDTQYC. As DNA, the CDR3 is TGTGCCAGCAGCTTCGCCCTAGCGACAGATACGCAGTATTGT.

The table lists this clonotype with many counts. The chain carries TRBV5-1 and TRBJ1-2; D uncertain. Trimming stripped 0 bases from V and 9 bases from J, with 9 bases between. Looked up from germline, CDR1 is SGHRS and CDR2 is YFSETQ. The CDR3 contains 12 residues. The CDR3 nucleotides are TGCGCCAGCAGCTTGGATATCGGCAGCTACACCTTC. It translates to CASSLDIGSYTF.

This clonotype has only a few counts. This chain uses TRBV7-9 with TRBJ2-2; a possible D gene is TRBD2 (5 bases). This CDR3 has 15 residues. In germline, CDR1 is SEHNR, CDR2 FQNEAQ (reference sequence). V lost 6 bases, J lost 1 base, and 12 bases lay in between. The chain's CDR3 is CASRKGVGNTGELFF. CDR3 sequence (DNA): TGTGCCAGCAGGAAGGGAGTGGGGAACACCGGGGAGCTGTTTTTT. Looking up the rest from reference TRBV7-9 and TRBJ2-2 gives the full variable domain: DTGVSQNPRHKITKRGQNVTFRCDPISEHNRLYWYRQTLGQGPEFLTYFQNEAQLEKSRLLSDRFSAERPKGSFSTLEIQRTEQGDSAMYLCASRKGVGNTGELFFGEGSRLTVL.

This clonotype was detected only a few times. The genes are TRBV2 and TRBJ2-3, with D perhaps matching TRBD2 (6 bases). Germline CDR1 and CDR2: SNHLY and FYNNEI. CDR3 size: 17 residues. V dropped 0 bases and J dropped 1 base, with 14 bases sitting between them. CDR3 in DNA: TGTGCCAGCAGTGAAGCCGAGGGCAGGGAGGGCACAGATACGCAGTATTTT. This sequence encodes CASSEAEGREGTDTQYF.

This clonotype was seen many times. V and J are TRBV7-8 and TRBJ2-7, with D tentatively TRBD2 (5 bases). Deletions cut 5 bases from V and 7 bases from J, with 12 bases between. The germline V gene has CDR1 SGHVS and CDR2 FQNEAQ. CDR3 size: 12 residues. The CDR3 bases are TGTGCCAGCAGCCTGAGGGTTTCGGAGCAGTACGTC. It encodes CASSLRVSEQYV.

This clonotype was found many times. The chain recombines TRBV16 with TRBJ2-5; 7 bases are a match to TRBD1. The germline CDR1 and CDR2 sequences are KGHSY and FQNENV. This CDR3 spans 15 amino acids. Trimming cost V 3 bases and J 4 bases; bases outside gene matches: 8. This CDR3 is CASSHTTGSSETQYF. CDR3 in DNA: TGTGCCAGCAGCCACACGACAGGGTCCTCAGAGACCCAGTACTTC.

Many counts were recorded for this clonotype. The V and J genes are TRBV7-2 and TRBJ2-7; maybe TRBD1 (5 bases). Trimming pared 5 bases from V and 7 bases from J, leaving 18 bases between. This CDR3 has 14 residues. Germline CDR1 is SGHTA and CDR2 is FQGNSA. The CDR3 sequence is CASSTWGGSQEQYF. In DNA, the CDR3 is TGTGCCAGCAGCACTTGGGGCGGCTCTCAGGAGCAGTACTTC.

This clonotype has a count of ten or more. The rearrangement joins TRBV12-3 or TRBV12-4 to TRBJ2-3, with 9 bases matching TRBD2. This CDR3 region has 13 residues. The J segment lost 4 bases and the V segment lost 6 bases, leaving 2 bases of the junction unmatched. The CDR3 region is CASRGTSSDTQYF. Written as DNA, the CDR3 is TGTGCCAGCAGGGGGACTAGCTCAGATACGCAGTATTTT.

This clonotype showed up many times. The J gene is TRBJ2-2, the V gene TRBV29-1, with D possibly TRBD2 on 6 matching bases. This CDR3 contains 12 residues. Looked up from germline, CDR1 is SQVTM and CDR2 is ANQGSEA. V lost 4 bases and J lost 7, with 10 bases in between. This CDR3 reads CSVGLGGGELFF. The CDR3 nucleotides are TGCAGCGTTGGACTAGGAGGCGGGGAGCTGTTTTTT.

There are many counts of this clonotype. This chain joins TRBV24-1 and TRBJ2-4; unclear D gene. This CDR3 region has 11 residues. Germline CDR1 KGHDR, CDR2 SFDVKD. Trimming left V 6 bases short and J 13 bases short, with 12 bases between. CDR3 residues: CATSNLDGQYF. The CDR3 DNA reads as TGTGCCACCAGTAACTTAGATGGGCAGTACTTC.